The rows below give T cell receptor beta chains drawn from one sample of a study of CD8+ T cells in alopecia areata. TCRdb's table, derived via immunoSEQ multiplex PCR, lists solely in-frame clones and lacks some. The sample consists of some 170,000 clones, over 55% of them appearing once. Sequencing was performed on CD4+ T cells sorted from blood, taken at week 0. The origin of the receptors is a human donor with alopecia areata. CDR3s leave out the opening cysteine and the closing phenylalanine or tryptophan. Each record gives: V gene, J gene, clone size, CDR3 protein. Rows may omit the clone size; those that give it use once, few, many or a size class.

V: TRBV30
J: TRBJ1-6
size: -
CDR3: AWKAGPHHSPLH

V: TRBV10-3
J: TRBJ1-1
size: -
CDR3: AIHRNRDGTEAF

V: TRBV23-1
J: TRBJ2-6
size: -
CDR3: ASNYVLT

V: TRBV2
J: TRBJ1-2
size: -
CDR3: ASSSQGFTNYGYT

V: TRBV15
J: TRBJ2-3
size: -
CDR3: ATSIRQGSTDTQY

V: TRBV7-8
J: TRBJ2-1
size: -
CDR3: ASSPLGTSGGVEQF

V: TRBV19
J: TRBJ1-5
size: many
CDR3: ASSPGSNQPQH

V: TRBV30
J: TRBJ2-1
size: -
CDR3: AWSPGNYNEQF

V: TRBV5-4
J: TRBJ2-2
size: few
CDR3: ASSAGQGQNTGELF

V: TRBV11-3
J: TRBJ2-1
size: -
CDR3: ASSFNPGAEQF

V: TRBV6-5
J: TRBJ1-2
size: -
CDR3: ASSFDRDYGYT

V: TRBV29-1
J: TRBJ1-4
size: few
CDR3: GVRQSNEKLF

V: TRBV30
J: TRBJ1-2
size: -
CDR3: AWSADRFGYT

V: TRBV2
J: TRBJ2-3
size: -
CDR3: ASSRTSGGDTQY

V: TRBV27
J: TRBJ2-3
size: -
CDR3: ASSSRDTDTQY

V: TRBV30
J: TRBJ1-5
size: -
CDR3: ASGAGLDQPQH

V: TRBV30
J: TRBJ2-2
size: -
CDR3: AWSGLRAGTGELF

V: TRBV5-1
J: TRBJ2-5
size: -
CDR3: ASSLPGIQETQY

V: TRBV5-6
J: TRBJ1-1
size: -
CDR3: ASSLGTGGTEAF

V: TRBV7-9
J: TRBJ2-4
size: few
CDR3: ASSLRTSGDKNIQY

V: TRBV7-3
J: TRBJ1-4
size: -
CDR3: ASSQNRVEEGEKLF

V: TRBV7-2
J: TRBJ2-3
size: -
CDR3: ASSRSIRLGQTPTDTQY

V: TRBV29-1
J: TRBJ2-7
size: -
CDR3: SAAKQGDPYEQY

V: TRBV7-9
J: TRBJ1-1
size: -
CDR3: ASSPDRSSRNTEAF

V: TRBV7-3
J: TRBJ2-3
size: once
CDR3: ASSFSRTDTQY

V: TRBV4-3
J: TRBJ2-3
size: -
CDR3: ASSQESIGTDTQY

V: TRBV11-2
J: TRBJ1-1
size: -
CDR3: ASSLGQANTEAF

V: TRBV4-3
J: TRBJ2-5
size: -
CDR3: ASSQGPDRGRETQY

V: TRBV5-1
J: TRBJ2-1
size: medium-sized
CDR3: ASSLDESSQF

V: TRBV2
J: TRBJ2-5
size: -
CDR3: ASSVSGGTEETQY

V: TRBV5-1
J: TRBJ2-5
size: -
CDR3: ASSLAGTLKETQY

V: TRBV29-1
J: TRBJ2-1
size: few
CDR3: SLSLSGYNEQF

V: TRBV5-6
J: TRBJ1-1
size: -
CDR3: ASSLYTPNTEAF

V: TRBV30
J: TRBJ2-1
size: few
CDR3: AWSVMDRGQGPWRGQF

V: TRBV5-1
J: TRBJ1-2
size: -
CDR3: ASSLTDHYGYT

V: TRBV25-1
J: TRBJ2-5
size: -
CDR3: ASSEPSDYPVVETQY

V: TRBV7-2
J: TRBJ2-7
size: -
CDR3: ASSLEFSTYEQY

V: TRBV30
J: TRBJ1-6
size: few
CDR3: ACRSGDNSPLH

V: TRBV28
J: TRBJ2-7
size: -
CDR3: ASSFQTGRINEQY

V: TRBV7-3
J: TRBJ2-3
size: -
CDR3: ASSLGGGGDTQY

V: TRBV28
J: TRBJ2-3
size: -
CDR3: ASAPTGTGIPTDTQY

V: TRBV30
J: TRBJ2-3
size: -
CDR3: AWSRDPGSTQY

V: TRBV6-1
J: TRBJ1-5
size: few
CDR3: ASRDSHNQPQH

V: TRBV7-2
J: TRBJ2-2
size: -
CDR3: ASSLVSPPPGELF

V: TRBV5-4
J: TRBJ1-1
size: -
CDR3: ASSFRRDVNTEAF

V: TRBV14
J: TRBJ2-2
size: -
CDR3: ASSQIPSANTGELF

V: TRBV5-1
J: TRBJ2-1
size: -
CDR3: ASSSQSGSNNEQF

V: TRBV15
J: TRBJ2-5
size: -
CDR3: ATSRDRLAGGRETQY

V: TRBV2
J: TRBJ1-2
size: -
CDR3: ASSGQGPASGYGYT

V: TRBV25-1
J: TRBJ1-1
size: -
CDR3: ASSAQGDPNTEAF

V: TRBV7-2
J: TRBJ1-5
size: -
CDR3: ASSLFEGNQPQH

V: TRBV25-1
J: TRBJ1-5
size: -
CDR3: ASSGPSGGPQH

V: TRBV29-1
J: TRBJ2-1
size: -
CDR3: SALDRLGNEQF

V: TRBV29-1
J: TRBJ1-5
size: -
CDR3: SVGANLNQPQH

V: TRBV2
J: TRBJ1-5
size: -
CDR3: ASRTGTRQPQH

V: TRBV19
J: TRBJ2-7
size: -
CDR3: ASSTGTSRSEQY

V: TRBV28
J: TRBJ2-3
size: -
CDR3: ASKRGVLTDTQY

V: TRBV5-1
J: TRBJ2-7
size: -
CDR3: ASSLGGTLYEQY

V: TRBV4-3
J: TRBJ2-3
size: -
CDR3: ASSPDRPDTQY